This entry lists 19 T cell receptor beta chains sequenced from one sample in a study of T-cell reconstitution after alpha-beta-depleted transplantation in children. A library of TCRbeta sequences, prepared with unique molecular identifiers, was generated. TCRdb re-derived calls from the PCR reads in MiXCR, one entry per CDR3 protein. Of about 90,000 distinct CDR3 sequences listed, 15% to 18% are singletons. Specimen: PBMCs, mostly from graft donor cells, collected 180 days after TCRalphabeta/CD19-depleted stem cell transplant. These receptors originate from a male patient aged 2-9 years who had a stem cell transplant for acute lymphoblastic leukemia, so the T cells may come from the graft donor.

The CDR3 here is CASSLAGLANREYF. CDR3 bases: TGTGCCAGCAGCTTAGCTGGACTAGCGAACAGAGAGTACTTC. J is TRBJ2-7 and V is TRBV7-2, with 9 bases aligning to TRBD2. The CDR3 loop spans 14 amino acids. The V gene end was trimmed by 0 bases and the J gene end by 11 bases; junction bases not matched to a gene: 8. The germline V gene encodes CDR1 SGHTA and CDR2 FQGNSA.

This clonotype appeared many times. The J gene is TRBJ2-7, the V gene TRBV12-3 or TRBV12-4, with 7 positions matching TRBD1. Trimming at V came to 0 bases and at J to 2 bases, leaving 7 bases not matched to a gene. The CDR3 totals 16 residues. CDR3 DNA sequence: TGTGCCAGCAGTTTAGCGGGGTGGGGACAGCCCTACGAGCAGTACTTC. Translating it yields CASSLAGWGQPYEQYF.

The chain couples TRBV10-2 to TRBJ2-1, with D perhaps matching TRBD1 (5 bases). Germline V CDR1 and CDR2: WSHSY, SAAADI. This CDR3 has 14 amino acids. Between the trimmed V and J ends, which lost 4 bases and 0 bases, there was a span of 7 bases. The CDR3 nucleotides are TGCGCCAGCAGTGTAACAGGCTCCTACAATGAGCAGTTCTTC. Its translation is CASSVTGSYNEQFF.

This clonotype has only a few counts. The CDR3 spells CASSEGQSLAKNIQYF. The CDR3 nucleotides are TGCGCCAGCAGTGAGGGACAGTCTCTAGCCAAAAACATTCAGTACTTC. The chain joins TRBV10-2 to TRBJ2-4; TRBD1 is a possible D gene (6 bases). V gave up 2 bases and J gave up 0 bases, with 11 bases separating them. Germline-derived CDR1 and CDR2 are WSHSY and SAAADI. This CDR3 is 16 amino acids long.

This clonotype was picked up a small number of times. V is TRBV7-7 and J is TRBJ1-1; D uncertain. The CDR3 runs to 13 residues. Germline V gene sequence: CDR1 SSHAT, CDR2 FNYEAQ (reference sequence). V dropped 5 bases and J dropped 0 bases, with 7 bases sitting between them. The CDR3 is CASSMDLNTEAFF. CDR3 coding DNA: TGTGCCAGCAGCATGGACCTGAACACTGAAGCTTTCTTT.

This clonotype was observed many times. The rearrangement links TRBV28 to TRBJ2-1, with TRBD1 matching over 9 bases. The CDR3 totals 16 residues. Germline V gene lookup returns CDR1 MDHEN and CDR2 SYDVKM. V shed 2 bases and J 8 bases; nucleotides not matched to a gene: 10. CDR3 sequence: CASSLRRGTGRYEQFF. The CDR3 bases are TGTGCCAGCAGTTTAAGGCGTGGGACAGGGAGGTATGAGCAGTTCTTC.

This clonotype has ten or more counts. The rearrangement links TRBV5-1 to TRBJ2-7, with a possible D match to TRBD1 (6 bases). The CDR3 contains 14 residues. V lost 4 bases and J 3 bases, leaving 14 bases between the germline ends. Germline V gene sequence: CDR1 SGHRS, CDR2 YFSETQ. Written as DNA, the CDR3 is TGCGCCAGCAGCGTTCCGGACAGTAACTACGAGCAGTACTTC. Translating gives CASSVPDSNYEQYF.

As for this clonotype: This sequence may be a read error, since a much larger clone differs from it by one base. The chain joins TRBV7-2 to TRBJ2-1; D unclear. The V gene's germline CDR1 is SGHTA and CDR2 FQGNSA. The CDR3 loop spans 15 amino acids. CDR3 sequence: CASSLLGWSYNEQIF. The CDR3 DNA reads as TGTGCCAGCAGCTTATTGGGGTGGTCTTACAATGAGCAGATCTTC.

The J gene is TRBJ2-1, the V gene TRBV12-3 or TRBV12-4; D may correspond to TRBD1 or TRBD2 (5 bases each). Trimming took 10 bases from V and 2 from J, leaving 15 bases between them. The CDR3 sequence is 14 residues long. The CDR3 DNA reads TGTGCCACCGAATTGGGGGACGCCTACAATGAGCAGTTCTTC. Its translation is CATELGDAYNEQFF.

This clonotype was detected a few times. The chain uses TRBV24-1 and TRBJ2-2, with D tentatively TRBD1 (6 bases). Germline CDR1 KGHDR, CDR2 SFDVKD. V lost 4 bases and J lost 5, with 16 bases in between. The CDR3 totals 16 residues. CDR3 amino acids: CATSEMTGVGTGELFF. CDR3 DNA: TGTGCCACCAGTGAAATGACAGGAGTTGGGACCGGGGAGCTGTTTTTT.

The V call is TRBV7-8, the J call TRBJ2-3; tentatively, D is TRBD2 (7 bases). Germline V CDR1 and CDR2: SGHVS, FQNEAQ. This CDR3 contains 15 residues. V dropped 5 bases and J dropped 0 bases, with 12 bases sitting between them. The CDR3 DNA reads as TGTGCCAGCAGCCCGGGGGGCTTAAGCACAGATACGCAGTATTTT. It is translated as CASSPGGLSTDTQYF.

The CDR3 spells CASSYGLDTEAFF. The CDR3 bases are TGTGCCAGCAGTTACGGTTTGGACACTGAAGCTTTCTTT. The chain couples TRBV6-5 to TRBJ1-1, with no clear D. Germline CDR1 MNHEY, CDR2 SVGAGI. V lost 2 bases and J lost 3, with 7 bases in between. This CDR3 is 13 amino acids long.

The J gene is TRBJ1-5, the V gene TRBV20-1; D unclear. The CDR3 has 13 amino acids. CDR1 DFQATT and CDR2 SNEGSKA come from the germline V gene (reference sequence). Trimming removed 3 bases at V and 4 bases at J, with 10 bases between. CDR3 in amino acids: CSASHGINQPQHF. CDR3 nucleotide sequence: TGCAGTGCTAGTCATGGAATTAATCAGCCCCAGCATTTT.

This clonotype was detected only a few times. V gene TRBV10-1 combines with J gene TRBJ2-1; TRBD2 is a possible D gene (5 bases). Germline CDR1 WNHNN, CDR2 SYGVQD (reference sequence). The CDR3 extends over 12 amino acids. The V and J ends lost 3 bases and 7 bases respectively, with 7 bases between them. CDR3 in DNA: TGCGCCAGCAGTGAATCGGGGAATGAGCAGTTCTTC. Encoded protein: CASSESGNEQFF.

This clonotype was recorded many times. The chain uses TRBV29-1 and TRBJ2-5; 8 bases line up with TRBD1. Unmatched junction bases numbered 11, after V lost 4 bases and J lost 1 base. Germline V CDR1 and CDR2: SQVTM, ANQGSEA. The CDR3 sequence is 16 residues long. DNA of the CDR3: TGCAGCGTTGGGCGGGGTCAGGGGGCATTCCAAGAGACCCAGTACTTC. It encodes CSVGRGQGAFQETQYF.

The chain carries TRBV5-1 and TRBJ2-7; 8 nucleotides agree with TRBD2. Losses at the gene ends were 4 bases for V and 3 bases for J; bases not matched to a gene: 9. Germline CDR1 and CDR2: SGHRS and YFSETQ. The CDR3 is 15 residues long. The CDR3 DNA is TGCGCCAGCAGCCCGATAAAGGGACTAGTCTACGAGCAGTACTTC. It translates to CASSPIKGLVYEQYF. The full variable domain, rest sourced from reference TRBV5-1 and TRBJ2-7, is KAGVTQTPRYLIKTRGQQVTLSCSPISGHRSVSWYQQTPGQGLQFLFEYFSETQRNKGNFPGRFSGRQFSNSRSEMNVSTLELGDSALYLCASSPIKGLVYEQYFGPGTRLTVT.

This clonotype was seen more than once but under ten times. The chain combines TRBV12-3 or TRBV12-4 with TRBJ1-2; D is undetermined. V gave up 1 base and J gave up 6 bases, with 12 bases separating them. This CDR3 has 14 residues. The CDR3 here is CASSLGGGGHGYTF. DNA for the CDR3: TGTGCCAGCAGTTTAGGCGGCGGAGGGCATGGCTACACCTTC.

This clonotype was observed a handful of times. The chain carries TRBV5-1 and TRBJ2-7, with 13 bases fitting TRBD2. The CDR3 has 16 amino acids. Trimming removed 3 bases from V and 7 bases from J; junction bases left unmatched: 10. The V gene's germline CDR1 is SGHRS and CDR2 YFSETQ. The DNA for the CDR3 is TGCGCCAGCAGCTCCTCACTAGCGGGAGGGCCGGTGGAGCAGTACTTC. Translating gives CASSSSLAGGPVEQYF.

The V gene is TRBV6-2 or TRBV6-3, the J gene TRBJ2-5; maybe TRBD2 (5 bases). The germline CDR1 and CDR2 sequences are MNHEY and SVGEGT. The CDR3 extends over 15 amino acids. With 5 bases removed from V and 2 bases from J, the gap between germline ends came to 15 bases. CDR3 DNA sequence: TGTGCCAGCAGTATTCCTAGGACGGGGCAAGAGACCCAGTACTTC. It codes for CASSIPRTGQETQYF.